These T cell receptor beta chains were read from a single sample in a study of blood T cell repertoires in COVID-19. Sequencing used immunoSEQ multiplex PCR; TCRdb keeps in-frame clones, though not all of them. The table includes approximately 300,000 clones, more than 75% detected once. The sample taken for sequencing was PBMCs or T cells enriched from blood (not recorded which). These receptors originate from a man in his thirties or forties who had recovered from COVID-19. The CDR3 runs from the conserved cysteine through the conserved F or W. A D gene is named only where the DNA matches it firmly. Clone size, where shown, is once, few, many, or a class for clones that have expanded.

cdr3_nt: TGTGCCTGGAGCGGACAGGTCAACTACGAGCAGTACTTC
cdr3_aa: CAWSGQVNYEQYF
clone_size: .
d_call: TRBD1
v_call: TRBV30
j_call: TRBJ2-7

cdr3_nt: TGTGCCAGCAGCACGATAAGCGGGGGGCTACCGCTTCAGTACTTC
cdr3_aa: CASSTISGGLPLQYF
clone_size: .
d_call: TRBD2
v_call: TRBV11-2
j_call: TRBJ2-7

cdr3_nt: TGTGCCACCCGACAGGTGTTTGGCGAGCAGTACTTC
cdr3_aa: CATRQVFGEQYF
clone_size: few
d_call: .
v_call: TRBV6-5
j_call: TRBJ2-7

cdr3_nt: TGTGCCAGCAGCTTAGATCAAGGGAGCCTGGAGACCCAGTACTTC
cdr3_aa: CASSLDQGSLETQYF
clone_size: .
d_call: .
v_call: TRBV11-3
j_call: TRBJ2-5

cdr3_nt: TGTGCCAGCAGTTGGGCAGGGAGGAGCTCCTATAATTCACCCCTCCACTTT
cdr3_aa: CASSWAGRSSYNSPLHF
clone_size: .
d_call: .
v_call: TRBV28
j_call: TRBJ1-6

cdr3_nt: TGTGCCAGCAGCAAATATGTGGGGACAGACACCTACGAGCAGTACTTC
cdr3_aa: CASSKYVGTDTYEQYF
clone_size: .
d_call: .
v_call: TRBV21-1
j_call: TRBJ2-7

cdr3_nt: TGCGCCAGCAGCCCCTACGCCGGGGGGACGAAGGGGTCCTATGGCTACACCTTC
cdr3_aa: CASSPYAGGTKGSYGYTF
clone_size: .
d_call: .
v_call: TRBV4-1
j_call: TRBJ1-2

cdr3_nt: TGCAGTGCTAGTGGACAGTGGTCAGGTGGCTACACCTTC
cdr3_aa: CSASGQWSGGYTF
clone_size: .
d_call: .
v_call: TRBV20-1
j_call: TRBJ1-2

cdr3_nt: TGTGCCAGCAGTTTATCTCTTCCTCAAGAGACCCAGTACTTC
cdr3_aa: CASSLSLPQETQYF
clone_size: .
d_call: .
v_call: TRBV27
j_call: TRBJ2-5

cdr3_nt: TGTGCCAGCTCACCACCGTCTCTTACCGGGGAGCTGTTTTTT
cdr3_aa: CASSPPSLTGELFF
clone_size: .
d_call: .
v_call: TRBV18
j_call: TRBJ2-2

cdr3_nt: TGTGCTAGTGCCAGGCACGCGCCCCCTTCGGACGAGCAGTACTTC
cdr3_aa: CASARHAPPSDEQYF
clone_size: .
d_call: .
v_call: TRBV12-5
j_call: TRBJ2-7

cdr3_nt: TGTGCCAGCAGTGGGAGGGGACTAGCGGGAGGCTGGGAGACCCAGTACTTC
cdr3_aa: CASSGRGLAGGWETQYF
clone_size: .
d_call: TRBD2
v_call: TRBV6-1
j_call: TRBJ2-5

cdr3_nt: TGTGCCAGCAGTTGGTGGGGACAGGGGCTAAGCTCCTATAATTCACCCCTCCACTTT
cdr3_aa: CASSWWGQGLSSYNSPLHF
clone_size: .
d_call: TRBD1
v_call: TRBV27
j_call: TRBJ1-6

cdr3_nt: TGTGCCAGCAGGGTGGGACAGGGGTACGGCTACACCTTC
cdr3_aa: CASRVGQGYGYTF
clone_size: .
d_call: TRBD1
v_call: TRBV28
j_call: TRBJ1-2

cdr3_nt: TGTGCCACCAGCTTAGGACAGGGACGGGCTGACGAGACCCAGTACTTC
cdr3_aa: CATSLGQGRADETQYF
clone_size: .
d_call: TRBD1
v_call: TRBV15
j_call: TRBJ2-5

cdr3_nt: TGCGCCAGCCGGCACGGCGAGGGCTGGGATGAGATCTTC
cdr3_aa: CASRHGEGWDEIF
clone_size: .
d_call: .
v_call: TRBV5-1
j_call: TRBJ2-1

cdr3_nt: TGTGCCAGCAGTTTATGGGGACTAGGAAACAATGAGCAGTTCTTC
cdr3_aa: CASSLWGLGNNEQFF
clone_size: .
d_call: TRBD2
v_call: TRBV27
j_call: TRBJ2-1

cdr3_nt: TGTGCCAGCTCACCACAAGCCGGACAGGGTGGTTCACCCCTCCACTTT
cdr3_aa: CASSPQAGQGGSPLHF
clone_size: .
d_call: TRBD1
v_call: TRBV18
j_call: TRBJ1-6

cdr3_nt: TGTGCCAGCAGTGGGCGACTAGCGGGGGTCTACAATGAGCAGTTCTTC
cdr3_aa: CASSGRLAGVYNEQFF
clone_size: .
d_call: TRBD2
v_call: TRBV27
j_call: TRBJ2-1

cdr3_nt: TGTGCCAGCAGCTTAGGCAGGGACAATGAGCAGTTCTTC
cdr3_aa: CASSLGRDNEQFF
clone_size: .
d_call: .
v_call: TRBV7-9
j_call: TRBJ2-1

cdr3_nt: TGCACCAGCAGCCAGGAACAGACTAGCGGGATGGGTCGGGCAGATACGCAGTATTTT
cdr3_aa: CTSSQEQTSGMGRADTQYF
clone_size: .
d_call: .
v_call: TRBV1
j_call: TRBJ2-3

cdr3_nt: TGTGCCAGCTCACCCGCGGGGGGGGAGACCCAGTACTTC
cdr3_aa: CASSPAGGETQYF
clone_size: .
d_call: TRBD2
v_call: TRBV18
j_call: TRBJ2-5

cdr3_nt: TGTGCCAGCACCCCGGGACTTACGTGGTACACAGATACGCAGTATTTT
cdr3_aa: CASTPGLTWYTDTQYF
clone_size: .
d_call: .
v_call: TRBV7-2
j_call: TRBJ2-3

cdr3_nt: TGTGCCAGCAGTAGGGGGGGAGCTGGGGCCAACGTCCTGACTTTC
cdr3_aa: CASSRGGAGANVLTF
clone_size: .
d_call: .
v_call: TRBV27
j_call: TRBJ2-6

cdr3_nt: TGCGCCAGCAGTGAGTCGCAGACAGGGTATCAGCCCCAGCATTTT
cdr3_aa: CASSESQTGYQPQHF
clone_size: .
d_call: TRBD1
v_call: TRBV10-2
j_call: TRBJ1-5

cdr3_nt: TGTGCCAGCAGTTTCCCAGGAAGAGAGACCCAGTACTTC
cdr3_aa: CASSFPGRETQYF
clone_size: .
d_call: .
v_call: TRBV6-5
j_call: TRBJ2-5

cdr3_nt: TGTGCCAGCAGGCAACAGGGTGGCACTGAAGCTTTCTTT
cdr3_aa: CASRQQGGTEAFF
clone_size: .
d_call: .
v_call: TRBV6-5
j_call: TRBJ1-1

cdr3_nt: TGTGCCTGGAGGCAGGGTTCGAACACTGAAGCTTTCTTT
cdr3_aa: CAWRQGSNTEAFF
clone_size: few
d_call: .
v_call: TRBV30
j_call: TRBJ1-1

cdr3_nt: TGCAGTGCTAGTAGCGCCAGGGCGACCTATAATTCACCCCTCCACTTT
cdr3_aa: CSASSARATYNSPLHF
clone_size: .
d_call: .
v_call: TRBV20-1
j_call: TRBJ1-6

cdr3_nt: TGTGCCAGCAGTGAATCTGCCACAGGGTACGATAATCAGCCCCAGCATTTT
cdr3_aa: CASSESATGYDNQPQHF
clone_size: .
d_call: .
v_call: TRBV2
j_call: TRBJ1-5

cdr3_nt: TGTGCCACCGGGCAAGTAGGTCAACAGGGGAGAGTCGAGCAGTACTTC
cdr3_aa: CATGQVGQQGRVEQYF
clone_size: .
d_call: TRBD1
v_call: TRBV10-3
j_call: TRBJ2-7

cdr3_nt: TGTGCCAGCAGTGCTGGGGACAGGGCCCTGGGTTCACCCCTCCACTTT
cdr3_aa: CASSAGDRALGSPLHF
clone_size: few
d_call: TRBD1
v_call: TRBV2
j_call: TRBJ1-6

cdr3_nt: TGTGCCACCAGCAGAGATAAGTCCCTGCTAGCGGGCATGCACACCGGGGAGCTGTTTTTT
cdr3_aa: CATSRDKSLLAGMHTGELFF
clone_size: .
d_call: TRBD2
v_call: TRBV15
j_call: TRBJ2-2

cdr3_nt: TGCGCCAGCAGCGACGGGACAGGAAGGGACGAGCAGTACTTC
cdr3_aa: CASSDGTGRDEQYF
clone_size: .
d_call: TRBD1
v_call: TRBV5-1
j_call: TRBJ2-7

cdr3_nt: TGCAGTGCTAGTAACAGACAGGGGGATCCCCAGTACTTC
cdr3_aa: CSASNRQGDPQYF
clone_size: .
d_call: TRBD1
v_call: TRBV20-1
j_call: TRBJ2-5